This T cell receptor (beta chain) was documented in a study of regulatory T cells in long-lasting Graves disease. Whole-study results and caveats: The study examined only peripheral blood, not thyroid tissue. The number of shared public clonotypes was higher in persistent patients (2,741) than new patients (approximately 1,000).

Note on this clonotype: What it binds is not known.

CDR3-region Arm-PCR and iRepertoire HTBI primers produced the TCR beta libraries. As processed by the authors: Identification of gene segments yielded approximately 62 TRBV and about 14 TRBJ across samples. TCRdb ran MiXCR on the multiplex PCR reads and lists one entry per CDR3 protein. TCRdb assigned the V and J calls; the authors' analysis was not used. The top ten clones hold around 25% of a sample with about 530,000 distinct CDR3 sequences, more than 15% of them seen once. This CDR3 contains 14 residues. Between the trimmed V and J ends, which lost 4 bases and 2 bases, there was a span of 14 bases. Germline V gives CDR1 GTSNPN, CDR2 SVGIG (reference sequence). The time point is: newly diagnosed GD, antithyroid drugs for less than 3 months. Researchers made the TCR library from RNA that was extracted from PBMCs. Another study also made use of these data, one on T cells in Graves' hyperthyroidism and ophthalmopathy. That source notes: The authors' 13 V-J model separated ophthalmopathy from stable hyperthyroidism.

The sequenced sample was peripheral blood mononuclear cells (PBMCs), obtained at new diagnosis, from a patient treated with antithyroid drugs. This receptor was identified in a middle-aged woman with Graves disease. V usage is TRBV30 and J usage is TRBJ1-2; D unclear. The CDR3 sequence is CAWTPGTPNYGYTF. CDR3 DNA sequence: TGTGCCTGGACTCCGGGAACCCCCAACTATGGCTACACCTTC.